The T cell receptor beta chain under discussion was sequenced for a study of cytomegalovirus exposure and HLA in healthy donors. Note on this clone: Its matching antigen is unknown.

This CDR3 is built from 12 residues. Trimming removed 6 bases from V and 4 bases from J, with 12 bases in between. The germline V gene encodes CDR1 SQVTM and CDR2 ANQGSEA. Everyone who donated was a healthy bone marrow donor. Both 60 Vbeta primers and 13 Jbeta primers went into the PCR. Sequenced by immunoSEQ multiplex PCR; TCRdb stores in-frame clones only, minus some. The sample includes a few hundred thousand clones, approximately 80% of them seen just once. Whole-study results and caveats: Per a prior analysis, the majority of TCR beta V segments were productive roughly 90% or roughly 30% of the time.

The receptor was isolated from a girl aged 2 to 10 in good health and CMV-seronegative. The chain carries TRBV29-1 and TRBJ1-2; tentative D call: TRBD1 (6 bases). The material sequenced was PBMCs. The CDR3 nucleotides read TGCAGCGTAGCCACAGGGATCTATGGCTACACCTTC. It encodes CSVATGIYGYTF.